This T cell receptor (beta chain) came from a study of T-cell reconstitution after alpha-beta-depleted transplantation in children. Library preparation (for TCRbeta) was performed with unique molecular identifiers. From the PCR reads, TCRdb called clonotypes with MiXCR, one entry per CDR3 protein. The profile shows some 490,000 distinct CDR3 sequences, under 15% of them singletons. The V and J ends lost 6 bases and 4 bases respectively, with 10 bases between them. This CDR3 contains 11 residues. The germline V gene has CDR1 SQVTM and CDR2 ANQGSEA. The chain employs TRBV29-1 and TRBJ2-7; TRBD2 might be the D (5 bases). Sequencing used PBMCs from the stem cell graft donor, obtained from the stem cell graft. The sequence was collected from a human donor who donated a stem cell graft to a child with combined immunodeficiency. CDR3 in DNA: TGCAGCGTCGACTCGGGGTACGAGCAGTACTTC. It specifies CSVDSGYEQYF.